The 2 T cell receptor beta chains below all came from one sample that was sequenced in a study of identical twins. Each CDR3 protein gets one entry after TCRdb re-called the 5' RACE reads with MiXCR. Of about 220,000 distinct CDR3 sequences listed, less than 8% are singletons. The sample was also reused in another study, on yellow fever vaccine responses in identical twins.

The sample taken for sequencing was memory (CD45RO+) T cells sorted from blood. The receptors derive from a woman between 18 and 29 years old in good health.

This clonotype was counted many times. The chain employs TRBV6-1 and TRBJ2-5, with D maybe TRBD1 (5 bases). The CDR3 is 13 amino acids. V lost 4 bases to trimming and J lost 2 bases, with 8 bases between them. Germline CDR1 MNHNS, CDR2 SASEGT. The DNA of the CDR3 is TGTGCCAGCAGTGCCGACAGACAAGAGACCCAGTACTTC. Its translation is CASSADRQETQYF.

The chain carries TRBV4-3 and TRBJ2-2, with D tentatively TRBD1 (6 bases). Trimming shortened V by 0 bases and J by 3 bases, and 11 bases separated the two germline ends. Germline lookup yields CDR1 LGHNA and CDR2 YSLEER. This CDR3 is 16 amino acids long. CDR3 coding DNA: TGCGCCAGCAGCCAAGATCTGTCAGGGGACACCGGGGAGCTGTTTTTT. This gives the protein CASSQDLSGDTGELFF.